This TCR beta chain came from a study of blood T cells in healthy people across ages. A sample-barcoded 5' primer and a J-beta primer mix were used in a second PCR of about 7 to 12 cycles. MiXCR, run by TCRdb on the 5' RACE reads, gives a single entry per CDR3 protein. This sample has some 1 million distinct CDR3 sequences, with around 45% found just once. This clonotype turned up a few times. The receptor was derived from an older woman in good health. The sample consisted of blood.

CDR3 bases: TGTGCCAGCAGCGCCTCGGGACAGGGATCCAATGAGCAGTTCTTC. Its protein is CASSASGQGSNEQFF. This chain uses TRBV9 with TRBJ2-1; TRBD1 matches at 9 bases. With V trimmed by 3 bases and J by 6 bases, 7 bases remained unmatched. The V gene's germline CDR1 is SGDLS and CDR2 YYNGEE. This CDR3 has 15 amino acids.